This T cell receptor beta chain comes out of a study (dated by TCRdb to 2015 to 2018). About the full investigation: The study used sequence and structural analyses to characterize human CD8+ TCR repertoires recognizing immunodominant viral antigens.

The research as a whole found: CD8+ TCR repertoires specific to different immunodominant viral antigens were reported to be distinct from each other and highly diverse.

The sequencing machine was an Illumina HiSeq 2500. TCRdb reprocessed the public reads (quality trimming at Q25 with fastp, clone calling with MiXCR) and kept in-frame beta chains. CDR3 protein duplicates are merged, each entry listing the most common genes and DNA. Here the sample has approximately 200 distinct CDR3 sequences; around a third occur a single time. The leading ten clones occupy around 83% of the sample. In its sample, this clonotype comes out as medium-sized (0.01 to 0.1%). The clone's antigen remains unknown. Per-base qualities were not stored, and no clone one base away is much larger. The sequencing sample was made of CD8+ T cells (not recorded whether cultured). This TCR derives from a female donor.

The CDR3 reads CASSLSGRVVYEQYF. The nucleotide sequence reads TGTGCCAGCAGTTTATCTGGTAGAGTGGTCTACGAGCAGTACTTC. The V and J genes are TRBV27 and TRBJ2-7, with the D gene too uncertain to name. Relative to germline, V is 0 bases shorter and J is 3 bases shorter, with 12 bases between their ends. Counted from cysteine to phenylalanine, this CDR3 has 15 amino acids. This entry keeps only the CDR3 DNA: 45 bases, framed from base 1. CDR1 MNHEY and CDR2 SMNVEV were looked up in the germline V gene (reference sequence).